The 9 T cell receptor beta chains below were found in one sample sequenced in a study of Ad26.COV2.S vaccination and SARS-CoV-2 variants listed by TCRdb under 2021. Sample time point, as interpreted from the label and publication: individuals recovered from natural SARS-CoV-2 infection. Libraries were prepared through the immunoSEQ multiplex PCR assay. Here the immuneACCESS table is served through TCRdb, limited to in-frame sequences with V and J called. Missing clones are a known gap in these copies; in checked studies unresolved V genes cover under half, and the rest lacks a known reason. In this sample the table shows 85,000 to 95,000 clones, more than 70% of which occur a single time. The top ten hold roughly 15% of the sample. The source material was peripheral blood, sampled after recovery from COVID-19. The receptor set was obtained from a human donor who had recovered from COVID-19.

This clone was observed a few times. The CDR3 reads CASSPGRTGSYSPLHF. CDR3 sequence (DNA): TGTGCCAGCAGCCCGGGAAGGACAGGATCTTATTCACCCCTCCACTTT. The chain joins TRBV7-6 to TRBJ1-6; 7 nucleotides line up with TRBD1. V lost 5 bases to trimming and J lost 8 bases; unmatched junction nucleotides: 12. This CDR3 is 16 amino acids long. Germline V gives CDR1 SGHVS, CDR2 FNYEAQ. Drawing the rest from reference TRBV7-6 and TRBJ1-6, the complete variable domain is GAGVSQSPRYKVTKRGQDVALRCDPISGHVSLYWYRQALGQGPEFLTYFNYEAQQDKSGLPNDRFSAERPEGSISTLTIQRTEQRDSAMYRCASSPGRTGSYSPLHFGNGTRLTVT.

The V gene is TRBV28, the J gene TRBJ2-1; 7 positions match TRBD2. CDR3 size: 16 residues. The ends lost 5 bases at V and 8 bases at J; junction bases unmatched: 15. CDR1 and CDR2 from the germline V gene are MDHEN and SYDVKM. The CDR3 is CASSRQTSPLGDEQFF. DNA of the CDR3: TGTGCCAGCAGTCGCCAGACTAGCCCCCTCGGAGATGAGCAGTTCTTC.

The gene calls are TRBV6-5 and TRBJ1-2, with D unclear. The length of the CDR3 is 13 residues. The germline CDR1 and CDR2 sequences are MNHEY and SVGAGI. Trimming removed 5 bases from V and 3 bases from J, with 10 bases in between. The CDR3, as DNA: TGTGCCAGCAGTCACGGCCACTACTATGGCTACACCTTC. Protein: CASSHGHYYGYTF.

The DNA of the CDR3 is TGTGCCAGCAGCCCCCCTTCGGGGAATGAGCAGTTCTTC. Residues: CASSPPSGNEQFF. The rearrangement joins TRBV7-3 to TRBJ2-1; D possibly corresponds to TRBD2 (5 bases). Trimming left V 5 bases short and J 7 bases short, with 12 bases between. CDR1 is SGHTA, CDR2 FQGTGA, per germline. The CDR3 runs 13 residues.

The chain combines TRBV2 with TRBJ1-5; D is undetermined. CDR3 size: 15 residues. Between the trimmed V and J ends, which lost 5 bases and 4 bases, there was a span of 15 bases. The germline gives CDR1 SNHLY, CDR2 FYNNEI. The CDR3 loop reads CASSSMSKGNQPQHF. The CDR3 DNA follows: TGTGCCAGCAGTAGCATGTCAAAGGGAAATCAGCCCCAGCATTTT.

The chain combines TRBV27 with TRBJ1-4; the match to TRBD1 covers 10 bases. V dropped 3 bases and J dropped 10; count of bases not matched to a gene: 2. CDR3 length equals 13 residues. The germline V gene has CDR1 MNHEY and CDR2 SMNVEV (reference sequence). The DNA of the CDR3 is TGTGCCAGCAGTTTCCGGGACAGGGGAAAACTGTTTTTT. Its protein is CASSFRDRGKLFF.

This chain connects TRBV27 to TRBJ2-1; weak D call: TRBD2 (5 bases). The CDR3 covers 15 residues. The V end lost 5 bases, the J end lost 8 bases, and 19 bases lay between the germline ends. In germline, CDR1 is MNHEY, CDR2 SMNVEV (reference sequence). CDR3 sequence reads: CASSHGNGVGDEQFF. The CDR3 DNA follows: TGTGCCAGCAGTCACGGGAATGGGGTTGGGGATGAGCAGTTCTTC.

The chain joins TRBV5-4 to TRBJ2-7, with 14 positions matching TRBD2. CDR1 SGHNT and CDR2 YYREEE come from the germline V gene (reference sequence). The CDR3 runs 15 residues. V dropped 3 bases and J dropped 4; count of bases not matched to a gene: 3. DNA for the CDR3: TGTGCCAGCAGCTCGGGACTAGCGGGAGCGTACGAGCAGTACTTC. This gives the protein CASSSGLAGAYEQYF.

J is TRBJ2-7 and V is TRBV4-1; possible D gene TRBD2, 5 bases. Germline CDR1 and CDR2: MGHRA and YSYEKL. CDR3 length: 16 residues. V gave up 4 bases and J gave up 2 bases, with 18 bases separating them. CDR3 DNA: TGCGCCAGCAGCCTTGGACTGACACTAGGACCCTACGAGCAGTACTTC. Protein: CASSLGLTLGPYEQYF.